The rows below give T cell receptor beta chains drawn from one sample of a study of CD8+CD57+ T cells in acquired aplastic anemia. TCRdb reprocessed the reads via MiXCR and lists one record per CDR3 protein. In the table there are around 140,000 distinct CDR3 sequences, around 41% of which are singletons. Sequenced: sorted CD4+, CD8+, or CD8+CD57+ T cells (not recorded which) from PBMCs. The receptors come from a human donor in good health, serving as a control. The CDR3 runs from the conserved cysteine through the conserved F or W. Each record gives: V gene, D gene, clone size, J gene, CDR3 DNA, CDR3 protein. A D gene is named only where the DNA matches it firmly. Clone size is not always given. Where it is, it says once, few, many or a class for expanded clones.

>TRBV9|TRBD1|many|TRBJ1-1
TGTGCCAGCAGCGTAGCTAGGGATGGAGACAGGGATGCGAAAGCTTTCTTT
CASSVARDGDRDAKAFF
>TRBV10-3|.|.|TRBJ2-1
TGTGCCAGCAGGCTTAAGGACAATGAGCAGTTCTTC
CASRLKDNEQFF
>TRBV20-1|TRBD1|many|TRBJ1-6
TGCAGTGCTAGAGATCAGAGCAGGGGGGTTTCACCCCTCCACTTT
CSARDQSRGVSPLHF
>TRBV25-1|.|many|TRBJ2-5
TGTGCCAGCAGTGAATACGAAGAGACCCAGTACTTC
CASSEYEETQYF
>TRBV13|TRBD1|many|TRBJ1-2
TGTGCCAGCAGCATCGACAGGGTCCGGTCTCGAGGCTACACCTTC
CASSIDRVRSRGYTF
>TRBV6-1|TRBD1|many|TRBJ1-5
TGTGCCAGCAGTGAATCGTCAGGGGGCGGTCAGCCCCAGCATTTT
CASSESSGGGQPQHF
>TRBV5-1|.|.|TRBJ2-5
TGCGCCAGCAGCTTTTCGGGGGCAGGCCACGAGACCCAGTACTTC
CASSFSGAGHETQYF
>TRBV18|.|many|TRBJ1-2
TGTGCCAGCTCACCACCAGGGTACTATGGCTACACCTTC
CASSPPGYYGYTF
>TRBV7-9|.|many|TRBJ2-6
TGTGCCAGCAGCGAGGACGGCATATTTAGCTCTGGGGCCAACGTCCTGACTTTC
CASSEDGIFSSGANVLTF
>TRBV12-3/TRBV12-4|TRBD1|many|TRBJ1-5
TGTGCCAGCAGCGCGGGACAGCGCAATCAGCCCCAGCATTTT
CASSAGQRNQPQHF
>TRBV9|TRBD1|many|TRBJ1-2
TGTGCCAGCAGCGCTGACAGGGTCGGTGCTGCTAACTATGGCTACACCTTC
CASSADRVGAANYGYTF
>TRBV2|.|.|TRBJ2-3
TGTGCCAGCAGTGACAACCCAAGGGGTTTCACAGATACGCAGTATTTT
CASSDNPRGFTDTQYF
>TRBV9|.|.|TRBJ1-2
TGTGCCAGCAGCTTAGCCCTCGCGAGCTATGGCCACACCTTC
CASSLALASYGHTF
>TRBV29-1|.|.|TRBJ2-2
TGCAGCGTACTCTGGGAGACCGGGGAGCTGTTTTTT
CSVLWETGELFF
>TRBV19|.|.|TRBJ2-1
TGTGCCAGTAGTATAAAGGGGAGCTCCTACAATGAGCAGTTCTTC
CASSIKGSSYNEQFF
>TRBV19|.|many|TRBJ2-1
TGTGCCAGTAAAGTGGCCGTTACGAACAATGAGCAGTTCTTC
CASKVAVTNNEQFF
>TRBV18|TRBD1|.|TRBJ1-1
TGTGCCAGCTCAACCGGGACAGGGAACACTGAAGCTTTCTTT
CASSTGTGNTEAFF
>TRBV30|.|many|TRBJ1-1
TGTGCCTGGAGTCGATGGCCAGAAGTGAACACTGAAGCTTTCTTT
CAWSRWPEVNTEAFF
>TRBV20-1|TRBD1|many|TRBJ1-5
TGCAGTGCAAGACAGGGGGGGGGTCAGCCCCAGCATTTT
CSARQGGGQPQHF
>TRBV10-3|TRBD2|.|TRBJ2-7
TGTGCCACTCTGAAAACCGGGGCTAGCGGGAGCAACGAGCAGTACTTC
CATLKTGASGSNEQYF
>TRBV24-1|TRBD1|.|TRBJ2-7
TGTGCCACCAGTGACCCAACCGGGACAGGGAACTACGAGCAGTACTTC
CATSDPTGTGNYEQYF
>TRBV7-9|TRBD1|many|TRBJ2-2
TGTGCCAGCAAAAACGCCGGGACAGGGCGGCCCGGGGAGCTGTTTTTT
CASKNAGTGRPGELFF
>TRBV18|.|few|TRBJ2-5
TGTGCCAGCTCACCCCCAGGACAGCCCCAAGAGACCCAGTACTTC
CASSPPGQPQETQYF